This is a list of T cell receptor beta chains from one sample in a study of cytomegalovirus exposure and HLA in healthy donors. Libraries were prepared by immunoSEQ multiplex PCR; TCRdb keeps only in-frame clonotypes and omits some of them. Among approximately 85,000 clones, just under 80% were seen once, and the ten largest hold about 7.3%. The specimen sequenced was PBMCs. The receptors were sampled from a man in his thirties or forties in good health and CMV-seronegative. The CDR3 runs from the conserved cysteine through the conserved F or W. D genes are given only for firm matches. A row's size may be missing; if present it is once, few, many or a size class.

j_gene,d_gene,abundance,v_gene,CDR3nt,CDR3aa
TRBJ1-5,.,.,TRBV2,TGTGCCAGCAGCTTGACAGAAGTGAAATATAGCAATCAGCCCCAGCATTTT,CASSLTEVKYSNQPQHF
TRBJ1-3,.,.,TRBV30,TGTGCCTGGAGTCCCCTTCGGGCGGGGACGATGGGAAACACCATATATTTT,CAWSPLRAGTMGNTIYF
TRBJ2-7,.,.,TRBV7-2,TGTGCCAGCAGCTCGAGAGACAGTCCGGCCGAGCAGTACTTC,CASSSRDSPAEQYF
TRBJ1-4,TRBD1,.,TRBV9,TGTGCCAGCAGCGTCGGACAGGGAACTAATGAAAAACTGTTTTTT,CASSVGQGTNEKLFF
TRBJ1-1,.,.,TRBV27,TGTGCCAGCAGTTTGGCACCCTTGAACACTGAAGCTTTCTTT,CASSLAPLNTEAFF
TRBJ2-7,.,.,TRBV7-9,TGTTCCAGCAGCTTTAAGGGGTTCGAGCAGTACTTC,CSSSFKGFEQYF
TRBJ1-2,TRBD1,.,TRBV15,TGTGCCACCAGCATTGGCGGGACAGGGAAGAACTATGGCTACACCTTC,CATSIGGTGKNYGYTF
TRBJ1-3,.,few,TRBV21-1,TGTGCCAGCAGCAAAGCAGGACTGAAACGAAGCTCTGGAAACACCATATATTTT,CASSKAGLKRSSGNTIYF
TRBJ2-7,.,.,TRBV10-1,TGCGCCACCGACCCGGGGGAAGGCGAGCAGTACTTC,CATDPGEGEQYF
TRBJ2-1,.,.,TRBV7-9,TGTGCCAGCAGCTTAGCGCTTCGGACAGTCTACAATGAGCAGTTCTTC,CASSLALRTVYNEQFF
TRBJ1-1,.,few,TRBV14,TGTGCCAGCAGCCAATCGTTGGCACCGAACACTGAAGCTTTCTTT,CASSQSLAPNTEAFF
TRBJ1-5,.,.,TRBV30,TGTGCCTGGAGCCAAGGACAACCCAGTCAGCCCCAGCATTTT,CAWSQGQPSQPQHF
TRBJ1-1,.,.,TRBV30,TGTGCCTGGGAGCCCCCGGGTCTACCGAACACTGAAGCTTTCTTT,CAWEPPGLPNTEAFF
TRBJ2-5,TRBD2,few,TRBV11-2,TGTGCCAGCAGCGAGTTCGGACTAGCGGGGGGCCTGGGGGAGACCCAGTACTTC,CASSEFGLAGGLGETQYF
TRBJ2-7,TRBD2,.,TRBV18,TGTGCCAGCTCACCTCCTTTGGAGCGGGGGCTTCTCGGGTTCTCCTACGAGCAGTACTTC,CASSPPLERGLLGFSYEQYF
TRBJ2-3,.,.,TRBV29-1,TGCAGCGTTGAGATAGGCCAGGGCAACAGAGATACGCAGTATTTT,CSVEIGQGNRDTQYF
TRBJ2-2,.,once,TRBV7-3,TGTGCCAGCAGAACAGGGAGCACCGGGGAGCTGTTTTTT,CASRTGSTGELFF
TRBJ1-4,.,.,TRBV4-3,TGCGCCAGCAGCCAAGATGGCAGGGGCGAAGAAAAACTGTTTTTT,CASSQDGRGEEKLFF
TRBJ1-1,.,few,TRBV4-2,TGTGCCAGCAGCCACCAGACAGGAGAAGCTTTCTTT,CASSHQTGEAFF
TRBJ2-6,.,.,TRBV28,TGTGCCAGCAGTGAGCAGGGTTCTGGGGCCAACGTCCTGACTTTC,CASSEQGSGANVLTF
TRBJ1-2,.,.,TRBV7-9,TGTGCCAGCAGCCCGGGGGGGGGAAGCTTCTATGGCTACACCTTC,CASSPGGGSFYGYTF
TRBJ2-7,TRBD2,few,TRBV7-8,TGTGCCAGCAGCTTAATCGGACTAGCGGGAGCGTACGAGCAGTACTTC,CASSLIGLAGAYEQYF
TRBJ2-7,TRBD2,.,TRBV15,TGTGCCACCAGGTCTAGCGGAAGCTCCTACGAGCAGTACTTC,CATRSSGSSYEQYF
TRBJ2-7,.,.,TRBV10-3,TGTGCCATCAGTGACCAAGTGCATGGCGGGTACGAGCAGTACTTC,CAISDQVHGGYEQYF
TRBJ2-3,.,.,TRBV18,TGTGCCAGCTCACAAGTAGGGGGAGACACAGATACGCAGTATTTT,CASSQVGGDTDTQYF
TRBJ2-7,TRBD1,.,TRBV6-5,TGTGCCAGCAGTTACACAGGGACAGGTCCCTCCTACGAGCAGTACTTC,CASSYTGTGPSYEQYF
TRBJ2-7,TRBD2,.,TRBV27,TGTGCCAGCAGTTACAAACCGGGCGCGGGGGTCGGGTATGAGCAGTACTTC,CASSYKPGAGVGYEQYF
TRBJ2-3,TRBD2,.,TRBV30,TGTGCCCTCTCGCAAGCGGGACGCACAGATACGCAGTATTTT,CALSQAGRTDTQYF
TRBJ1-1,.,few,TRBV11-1,TGTGCCAGCAGCTTTAATGGGAGGACTGAAGCTTTCTTT,CASSFNGRTEAFF
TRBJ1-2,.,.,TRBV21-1,TGTGCCAGCAGCGGGGACAGGGGGACTATGGGCTACACCTTC,CASSGDRGTMGYTF
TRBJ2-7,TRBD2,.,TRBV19,TGTGCCAGTAGTGCACTAGCGGGGGGCGGTGAGCAGTACTTC,CASSALAGGGEQYF
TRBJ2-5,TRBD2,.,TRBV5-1,TGCGCCAGCAGCTTGGCTGGTAGCGGGAGGTCCCAAGAGACCCAGTACTTC,CASSLAGSGRSQETQYF
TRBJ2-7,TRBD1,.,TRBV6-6,TGTGCCAGCAGAGACGGACAGGGGGCCCACGAGCAGTACTTC,CASRDGQGAHEQYF
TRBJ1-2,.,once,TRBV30,TGTGCCTGGAGTGTTTTGGCGGGTAACTATGGCTACACCTTC,CAWSVLAGNYGYTF
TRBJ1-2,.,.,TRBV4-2,TGTGCCAGCAGCCAAGATGGTGAGGCTCATTATGGCTACACCTTC,CASSQDGEAHYGYTF
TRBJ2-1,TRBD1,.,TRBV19,TGTGCCAGTAGTCCGGGACAGGGGGCAAATGAGCAGTTCTTC,CASSPGQGANEQFF
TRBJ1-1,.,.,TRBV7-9,TGTGCCAGCAGCTTACAGGGAGGGACTGAAGCTTTCTTT,CASSLQGGTEAFF
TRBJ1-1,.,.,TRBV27,TGTGCCAGCAGTTTCATATCTGCCAAGAGGGACACTGAAGCTTTCTTT,CASSFISAKRDTEAFF
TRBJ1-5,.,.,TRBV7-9,TGTGCCAGCTCAGACGTCGGGATAGGGCAGCCCCAGCATTTT,CASSDVGIGQPQHF
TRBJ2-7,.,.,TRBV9,TGTGCCAGCAGCGTAGGTCCACCTGCGAACGAGCAGTACTTC,CASSVGPPANEQYF
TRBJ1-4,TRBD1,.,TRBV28,TGTGCCAGCGGCCCGGGTGGACAGGGAAATGAAAAACTGTTTTTT,CASGPGGQGNEKLFF
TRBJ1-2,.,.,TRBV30,TGTGCCTGGAGTGTTAGCAGAACTAACTATGGCTACACCTTC,CAWSVSRTNYGYTF
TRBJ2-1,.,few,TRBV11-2,TGTGCCAGCAGCCGAGCGGGACATTCCTACAATGAGCAGTTCTTC,CASSRAGHSYNEQFF
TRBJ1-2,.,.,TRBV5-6,TGTGCCAGCAGCTTGGTACCATTAGCGGGGGGCTACACCTTC,CASSLVPLAGGYTF
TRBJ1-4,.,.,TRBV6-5,TGTGCCAGCAGTTACTCTGGGGGGGATGAAAAACTGTTTTTT,CASSYSGGDEKLFF
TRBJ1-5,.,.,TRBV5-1,TGCGCCAGCAGCTTGGGGGGCGATCAGCCCCAGCATTTT,CASSLGGDQPQHF
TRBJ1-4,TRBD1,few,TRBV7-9,TGTGCCAGCAGCTCCATTGACAGGGGTAATGAAAAACTGTTTTTT,CASSSIDRGNEKLFF
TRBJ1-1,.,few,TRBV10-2,TGCGCCAGCAGGACTTTTATAGGGGGGGGCTTACGGAGCACTGAAGCTTTCTTT,CASRTFIGGGLRSTEAFF
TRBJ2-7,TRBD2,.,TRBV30,TGTGCCTGTAGGGACTACTCCTCCTACGAGCAGTACTTC,CACRDYSSYEQYF
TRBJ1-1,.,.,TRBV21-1,TGTGCCAGCAGCAGGGCCTTTGGGGACAGGGTGTTTCTTATGGCTTTCTTT,CASSRAFGDRVFLMAFF
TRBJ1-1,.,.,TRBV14,TGTGCCAGCAGCCAAGATTTCATGGGAGAGAACACTGAAGCTTTCTTT,CASSQDFMGENTEAFF
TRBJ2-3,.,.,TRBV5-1,TGCGCCAGCAGCTGGGCCCAGAAAAATCCCACAGATACGCAGTATTTT,CASSWAQKNPTDTQYF
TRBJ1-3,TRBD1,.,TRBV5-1,TGCGCCAGCAGCATCCACACAGGACAGGGGGCTGGAAACACCATATATTTT,CASSIHTGQGAGNTIYF
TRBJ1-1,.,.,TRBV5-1,TGCGCCAGCGGAGTAGGCAGGGCCACTGAAGCTTTCTTT,CASGVGRATEAFF